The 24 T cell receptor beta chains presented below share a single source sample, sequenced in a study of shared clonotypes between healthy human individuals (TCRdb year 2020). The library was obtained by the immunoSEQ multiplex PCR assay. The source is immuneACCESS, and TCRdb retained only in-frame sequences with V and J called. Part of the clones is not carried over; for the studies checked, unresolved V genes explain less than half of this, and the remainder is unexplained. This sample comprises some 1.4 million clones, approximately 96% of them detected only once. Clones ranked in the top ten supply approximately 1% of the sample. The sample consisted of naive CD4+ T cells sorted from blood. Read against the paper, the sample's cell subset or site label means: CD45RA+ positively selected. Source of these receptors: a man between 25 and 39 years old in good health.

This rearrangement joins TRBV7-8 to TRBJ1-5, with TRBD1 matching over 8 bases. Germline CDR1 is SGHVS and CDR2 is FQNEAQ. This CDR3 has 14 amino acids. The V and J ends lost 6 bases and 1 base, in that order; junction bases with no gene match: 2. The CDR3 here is CASSRTGSNQPQHF. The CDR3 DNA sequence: TGTGCCAGCAGTAGGACAGGGAGCAATCAGCCCCAGCATTTT.

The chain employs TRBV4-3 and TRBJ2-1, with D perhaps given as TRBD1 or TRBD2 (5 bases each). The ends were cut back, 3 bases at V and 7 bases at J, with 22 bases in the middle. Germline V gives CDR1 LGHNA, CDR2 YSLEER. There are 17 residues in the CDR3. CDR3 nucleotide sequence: TGCGCCAGCAGCCAGGCTACGGGACCACCTCTGGGGAATGAGCAGTTCTTC. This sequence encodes CASSQATGPPLGNEQFF.

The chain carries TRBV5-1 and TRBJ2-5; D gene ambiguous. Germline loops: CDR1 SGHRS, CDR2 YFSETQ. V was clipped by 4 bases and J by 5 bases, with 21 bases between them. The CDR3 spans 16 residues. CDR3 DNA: TGCGCCAGCAGCAAGATGCCCATGGCGGTCGGGGAGACCCAGTACTTC. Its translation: CASSKMPMAVGETQYF. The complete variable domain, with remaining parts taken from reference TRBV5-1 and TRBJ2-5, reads KAGVTQTPRYLIKTRGQQVTLSCSPISGHRSVSWYQQTPGQGLQFLFEYFSETQRNKGNFPGRFSGRQFSNSRSEMNVSTLELGDSALYLCASSKMPMAVGETQYFGPGTRLLVL.

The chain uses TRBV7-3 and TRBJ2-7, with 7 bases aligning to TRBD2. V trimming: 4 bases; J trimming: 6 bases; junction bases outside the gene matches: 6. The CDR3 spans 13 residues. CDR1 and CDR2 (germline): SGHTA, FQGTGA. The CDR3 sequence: CASSWAGEGEQYF. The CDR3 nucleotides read TGTGCCAGCAGCTGGGCGGGAGAGGGCGAGCAGTACTTC.

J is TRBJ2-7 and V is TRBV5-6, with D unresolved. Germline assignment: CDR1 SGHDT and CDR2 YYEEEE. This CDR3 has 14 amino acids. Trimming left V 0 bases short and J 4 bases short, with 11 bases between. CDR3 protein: CASSLAGREYEQYF. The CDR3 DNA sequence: TGTGCCAGCAGCTTGGCTGGCAGAGAATACGAGCAGTACTTC.

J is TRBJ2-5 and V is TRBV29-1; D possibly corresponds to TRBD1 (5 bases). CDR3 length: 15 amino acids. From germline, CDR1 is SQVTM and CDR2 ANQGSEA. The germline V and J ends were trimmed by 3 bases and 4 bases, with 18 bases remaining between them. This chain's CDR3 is CSVDSLRQGGETQYF. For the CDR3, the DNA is TGCAGCGTTGATTCTCTCCGGCAGGGCGGAGAGACCCAGTACTTC.

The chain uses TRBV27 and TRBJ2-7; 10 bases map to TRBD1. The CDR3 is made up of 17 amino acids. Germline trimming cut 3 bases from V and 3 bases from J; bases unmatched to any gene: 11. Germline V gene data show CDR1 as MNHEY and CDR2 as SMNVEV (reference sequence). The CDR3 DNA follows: TGTGCCAGCAGTTTTCGAGGCGGGACAGGGGACGTCTACGAGCAGTACTTC. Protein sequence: CASSFRGGTGDVYEQYF.

The CDR3 nucleotides read TGTGCCAGCAGCATAACCGGGACAGACTACAATGAGCAGTTCTTC. This translates into CASSITGTDYNEQFF. V is TRBV7-9 and J is TRBJ2-1; TRBD1 matches at 7 bases. This CDR3 spans 15 amino acids. Trimming at V came to 5 bases and at J to 3 bases, leaving 7 bases not matched to a gene. CDR1 and CDR2 from the germline V gene are SEHNR and FQNEAQ (reference sequence).

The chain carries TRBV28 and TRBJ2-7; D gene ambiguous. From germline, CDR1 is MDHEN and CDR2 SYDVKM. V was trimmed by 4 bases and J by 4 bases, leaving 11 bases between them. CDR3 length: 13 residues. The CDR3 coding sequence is TGTGCCAGCAGTTCTCTACTACCTTACGAGCAGTACTTC. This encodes CASSSLLPYEQYF.

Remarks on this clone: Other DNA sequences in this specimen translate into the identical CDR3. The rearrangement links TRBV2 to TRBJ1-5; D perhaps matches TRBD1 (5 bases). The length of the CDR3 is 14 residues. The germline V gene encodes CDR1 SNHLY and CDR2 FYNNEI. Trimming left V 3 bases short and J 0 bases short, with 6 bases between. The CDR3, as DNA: TGTGCCAGCAGTGAGACAGCTAGCAATCAGCCCCAGCATTTT. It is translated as CASSETASNQPQHF.

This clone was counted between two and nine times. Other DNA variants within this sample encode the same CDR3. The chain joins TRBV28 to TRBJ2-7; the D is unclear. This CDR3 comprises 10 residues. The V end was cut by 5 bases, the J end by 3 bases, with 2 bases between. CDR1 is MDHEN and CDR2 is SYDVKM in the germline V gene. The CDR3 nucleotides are TGTGCCAGCAGTAACTACGAGCAGTACTTC. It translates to CASSNYEQYF.

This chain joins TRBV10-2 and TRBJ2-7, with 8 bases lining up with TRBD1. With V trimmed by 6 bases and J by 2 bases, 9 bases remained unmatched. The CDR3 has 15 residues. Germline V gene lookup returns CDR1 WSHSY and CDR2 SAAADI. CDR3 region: CASRPEQDRAYEQYF. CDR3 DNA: TGCGCCAGCAGGCCTGAGCAGGACAGGGCCTACGAGCAGTACTTC.

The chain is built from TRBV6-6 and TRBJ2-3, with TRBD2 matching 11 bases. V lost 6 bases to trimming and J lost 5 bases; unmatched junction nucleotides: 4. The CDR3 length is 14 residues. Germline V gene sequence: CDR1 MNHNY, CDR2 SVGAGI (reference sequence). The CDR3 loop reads CASSRLAGKDTQYF. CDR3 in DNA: TGTGCCAGCAGCAGACTAGCGGGAAAAGATACGCAGTATTTT.

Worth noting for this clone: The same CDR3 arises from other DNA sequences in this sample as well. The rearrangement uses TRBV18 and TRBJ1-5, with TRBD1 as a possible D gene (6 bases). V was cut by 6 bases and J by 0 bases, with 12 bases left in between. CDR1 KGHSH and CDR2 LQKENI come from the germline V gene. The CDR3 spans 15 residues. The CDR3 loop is CASSSQGNSNQPQHF. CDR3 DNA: TGTGCCAGCTCGTCTCAGGGGAATAGCAATCAGCCCCAGCATTTT.

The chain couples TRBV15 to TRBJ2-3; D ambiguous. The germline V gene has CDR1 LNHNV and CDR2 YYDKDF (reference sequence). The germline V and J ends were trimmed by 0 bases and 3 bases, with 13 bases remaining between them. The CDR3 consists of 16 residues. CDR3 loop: CATSRDAASKTDTQYF. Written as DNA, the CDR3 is TGTGCCACCAGCAGAGACGCAGCATCGAAAACAGATACGCAGTATTTT.

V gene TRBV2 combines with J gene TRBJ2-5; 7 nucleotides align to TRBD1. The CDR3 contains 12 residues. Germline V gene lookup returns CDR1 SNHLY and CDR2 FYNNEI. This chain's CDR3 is CAIQGFQETQYF. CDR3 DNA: TGTGCTATACAGGGGTTCCAAGAGACCCAGTACTTC.

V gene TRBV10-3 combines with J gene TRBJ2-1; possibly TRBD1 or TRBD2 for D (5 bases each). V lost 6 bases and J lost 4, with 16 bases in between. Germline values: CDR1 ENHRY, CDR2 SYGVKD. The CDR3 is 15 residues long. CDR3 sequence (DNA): TGTGCCATCAGCAAACCTAGCTCAGGGTACAATGAGCAGTTCTTC. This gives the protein CAISKPSSGYNEQFF.

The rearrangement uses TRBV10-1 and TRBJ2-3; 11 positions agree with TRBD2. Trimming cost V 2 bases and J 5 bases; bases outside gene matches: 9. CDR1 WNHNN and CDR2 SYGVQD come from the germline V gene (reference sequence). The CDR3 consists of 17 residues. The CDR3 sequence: CASSEPGLAAGGDTQYF. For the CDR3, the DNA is TGCGCCAGCAGTGAGCCGGGACTAGCGGCCGGAGGAGATACGCAGTATTTT.

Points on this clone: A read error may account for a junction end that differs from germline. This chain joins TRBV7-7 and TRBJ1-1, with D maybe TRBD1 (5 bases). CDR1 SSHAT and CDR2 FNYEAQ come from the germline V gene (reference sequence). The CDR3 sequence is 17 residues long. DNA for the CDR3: TGTGCTAGCAGCCCATTATGGCAGGCCGGGGGTGGCACTGAAGCTTTCTTT. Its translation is CASSPLWQAGGGTEAFF.

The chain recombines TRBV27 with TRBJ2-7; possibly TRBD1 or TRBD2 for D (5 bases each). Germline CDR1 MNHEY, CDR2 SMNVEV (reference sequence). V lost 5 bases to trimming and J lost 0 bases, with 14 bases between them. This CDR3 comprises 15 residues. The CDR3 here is CASSRRWDGSYEQYF. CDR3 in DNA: TGTGCCAGCAGTAGACGCTGGGACGGCTCCTACGAGCAGTACTTC.

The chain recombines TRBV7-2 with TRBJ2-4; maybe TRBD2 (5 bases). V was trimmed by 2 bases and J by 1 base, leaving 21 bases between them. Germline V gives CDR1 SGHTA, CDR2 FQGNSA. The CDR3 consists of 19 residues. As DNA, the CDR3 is TGTGCCAGCAGCTTACTCCCAATAGGCCCGGGGTCGGCCAAAAACATTCAGTACTTC. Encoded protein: CASSLLPIGPGSAKNIQYF. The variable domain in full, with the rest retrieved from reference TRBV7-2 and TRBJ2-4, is GAGVSQSPSNKVTEKGKDVELRCDPISGHTALYWYRQSLGQGLEFLIYFQGNSAPDKSGLPSDRFSAERTGGSVSTLTIQRTQQEDSAVYLCASSLLPIGPGSAKNIQYFGAGTRLSVL.

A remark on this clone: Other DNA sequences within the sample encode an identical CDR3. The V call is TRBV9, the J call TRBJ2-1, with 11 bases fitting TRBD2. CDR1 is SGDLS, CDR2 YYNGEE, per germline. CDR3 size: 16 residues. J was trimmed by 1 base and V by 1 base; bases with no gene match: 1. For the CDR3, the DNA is TGTGCCAGCAGCGTAATAGCGGGAGGGTCCTACAATGAGCAGTTCTTC. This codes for CASSVIAGGSYNEQFF. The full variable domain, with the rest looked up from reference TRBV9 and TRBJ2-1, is DSGVTQTPKHLITATGQRVTLRCSPRSGDLSVYWYQQSLDQGLQFLIQYYNGEERAKGNILERFSAQQFPDLHSELNLSSLELGDSALYFCASSVIAGGSYNEQFFGPGTRLTVL.

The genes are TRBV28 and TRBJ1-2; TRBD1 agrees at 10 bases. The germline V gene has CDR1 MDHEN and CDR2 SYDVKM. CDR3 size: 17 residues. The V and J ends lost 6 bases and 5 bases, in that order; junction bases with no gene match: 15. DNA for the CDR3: TGTGCCAGCAGATCACCGGGACAGGGGAAGGATTTGTATGGCTACACCTTC. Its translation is CASRSPGQGKDLYGYTF.

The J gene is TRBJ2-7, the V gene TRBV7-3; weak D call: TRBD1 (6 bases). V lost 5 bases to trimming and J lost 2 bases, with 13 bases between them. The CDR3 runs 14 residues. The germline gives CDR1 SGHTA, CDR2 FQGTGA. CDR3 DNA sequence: TGTGCCAGCAGCGCAGACGGGACAACCTACGAGCAGTACTTC. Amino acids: CASSADGTTYEQYF.